This passage covers 19 T cell receptor beta chains from one sample sequenced in a study of PD-1 blockade in classical Hodgkin lymphoma. Profiled with immunoSEQ multiplex PCR; TCRdb holds only in-frame clones, not every one. The table has 15,000 to 20,000 clones, about 81% seen once. No patient escaped relapse after autologous stem cell transplantation, and brentuximab vedotin exposure varied. This specimen consisted of peripheral blood mononuclear cells (PBMCs), obtained before the second cycle of nivolumab. These receptors were obtained from a human donor with classical Hodgkin lymphoma.

The chain is built from TRBV27 and TRBJ1-4, with TRBD1 as a possible D gene (5 bases). Trimming took 4 bases from V and 7 from J, leaving 16 bases between them. CDR1 and CDR2 (germline): MNHEY, SMNVEV (reference sequence). This CDR3 region has 15 residues. CDR3 in amino acids: CASSSLGGFGEKLFF. CDR3 DNA: TGTGCCAGCAGTTCCCTCGGGGGATTTGGTGAAAAACTGTTTTTT.

In regard to this clone: One end of the junction fails to match germline, which may point to a read error. CDR3 sequence: CASSLDYQGCGTEAFF. In nucleotides, the CDR3 is TGTGCTAGCAGCTTAGACTATCAGGGATGTGGCACTGAAGCTTTCTTT. The chain links TRBV7-7 to TRBJ1-1, with a tentative D call TRBD1 (5 bases). The CDR3 totals 16 residues. Germline V CDR1 and CDR2: SSHAT, FNYEAQ (reference sequence). Combining the CDR3 with reference TRBV7-7 and TRBJ1-1 gives the whole variable domain GAGVSQSPRYKVTKRGQDVTLRCDPISSHATLYWYQQALGQGPEFLTYFNYEAQPDKSGLPSDRFSAERPEGSISTLTIQRTEQRDSAMYRCASSLDYQGCGTEAFFGQGTRLTVV.

The gene calls are TRBV28 and TRBJ1-2; D gene unclear. The CDR3 runs to 11 residues. Per germline, CDR1 MDHEN and CDR2 SYDVKM. V was clipped by 8 bases and J by 7 bases, with 11 bases between them. Written as DNA, the CDR3 is TGTGCCAGCGGGAGGGAGGGTGGCTACACCTTC. Translated, it gives CASGREGGYTF.

The V gene is TRBV5-5, the J gene TRBJ2-7; tentative D call: TRBD2 (5 bases). Per the germline V gene, CDR1 is SGHKS and CDR2 is YYEKEE (reference sequence). Trimming pared 4 bases from V and 2 bases from J, leaving 13 bases between. CDR3 length: 14 amino acids. The chain's CDR3 is CASSPSARAYEQYF. The CDR3, as DNA: TGTGCCAGCAGCCCGTCTGCGAGGGCCTACGAGCAGTACTTC.

For the CDR3, the DNA is TGTGCCAGCAGCTCAGGGGTAAATTCACCCCTCCACTTT. Protein sequence: CASSSGVNSPLHF. The chain is built from TRBV7-8 and TRBJ1-6; the D gene is possibly TRBD1 (6 bases). CDR1 is SGHVS, CDR2 FQNEAQ, per germline. This CDR3 has 13 residues. Trimming removed 4 bases from V and 7 bases from J, with 8 bases in between.

V is TRBV30 and J is TRBJ1-3, with D perhaps TRBD1 (5 bases). V lost 7 bases, J lost 0 bases, and 13 bases lay in between. Germline CDR1 GTSNPN, CDR2 SVGIG (reference sequence). The CDR3 runs 14 residues. The CDR3 DNA is TGTGCCTTGTACAGGCGTCTCTCTGGAAACACCATATATTTT. It encodes CALYRRLSGNTIYF.

The genes are TRBV5-1 and TRBJ1-1; tentative D call: TRBD1 (5 bases). The CDR3 covers 14 residues. Germline assignment: CDR1 SGHRS and CDR2 YFSETQ. V lost 3 bases and J lost 1, with 10 bases in between. The CDR3 is CASSSGHSNTEAFF. CDR3 coding DNA: TGCGCCAGCAGCTCCGGACACTCGAACACTGAAGCTTTCTTT. The full variable domain, its missing parts supplied by reference TRBV5-1 and TRBJ1-1, is KAGVTQTPRYLIKTRGQQVTLSCSPISGHRSVSWYQQTPGQGLQFLFEYFSETQRNKGNFPGRFSGRQFSNSRSEMNVSTLELGDSALYLCASSSGHSNTEAFFGQGTRLTVV.

The chain combines TRBV28 with TRBJ2-4; TRBD1 agrees at 8 bases. CDR1 is MDHEN, CDR2 SYDVKM, per germline. Unmatched junction bases numbered 4, after V lost 7 bases and J lost 2 bases. The CDR3 consists of 14 residues. This CDR3 is CASNDRGSKNIQYF. The CDR3 nucleotides are TGTGCCAGCAATGACAGGGGATCCAAAAACATTCAGTACTTC.

This clone came up a few times. The chain carries TRBV29-1 and TRBJ1-2, with TRBD1 matching over 11 bases. CDR1 and CDR2 from the germline V gene are SQVTM and ANQGSEA. V dropped 7 bases and J dropped 5; count of bases not matched to a gene: 6. CDR3 length: 13 amino acids. The CDR3 bases are TGCAGCGCCGGGACAGGGGGTCCATATGGCTACACCTTC. Amino acid sequence: CSAGTGGPYGYTF.

V and J are TRBV2 and TRBJ2-7; 11 bases are a match to TRBD2. CDR3 length: 15 residues. The germline V gene has CDR1 SNHLY and CDR2 FYNNEI. After removal of 4 bases from V and 2 bases from J, the junction contained 4 bases not matched to a gene. The CDR3, as DNA: TGTGCCAGCAGTGTAGGGACTAGCGGAACCTACGAGCAGTACTTC. Translation: CASSVGTSGTYEQYF.

The J gene is TRBJ1-4, the V gene TRBV5-1; a possible D gene is TRBD1 (5 bases). V was clipped by 6 bases and J by 2 bases, with 14 bases between them. The CDR3 is 15 amino acids. Germline V gene sequence: CDR1 SGHRS, CDR2 YFSETQ. CDR3 sequence (DNA): TGCGCCAGCACACGCACAGGCTCTACTAATGAAAAACTGTTTTTT. This encodes CASTRTGSTNEKLFF.

This clone appeared a single time. This rearrangement joins TRBV5-4 to TRBJ2-7; D unresolved. V was pared by 4 bases and J by 0 bases, with 17 bases between. This CDR3 spans 16 amino acids. Germline V gene sequence: CDR1 SGHNT, CDR2 YYREEE (reference sequence). CDR3 loop: CASSPDLSSSSYEQYF. CDR3 bases: TGTGCCAGCAGCCCTGACTTGTCCTCCTCCTCCTACGAGCAGTACTTC.

The sample holds one count of this clone. The rearrangement joins TRBV28 to TRBJ2-7, with TRBD2 matching over 8 bases. The V gene's germline CDR1 is MDHEN and CDR2 SYDVKM. This CDR3 is built from 15 residues. V shed 4 bases, J shed 4 bases, and the junction held 9 bases outside the gene matches. The CDR3 nucleotides are TGTGCCAGCAGTTACTCCGGGGGGGCTAGGTACGAGCAGTACTTC. Its protein product is CASSYSGGARYEQYF.

V usage is TRBV5-4 and J usage is TRBJ1-6; D is ambiguous. V was trimmed by 3 bases and J by 8 bases, leaving 9 bases between them. Germline loops: CDR1 SGHNT, CDR2 YYREEE (reference sequence). The CDR3 totals 13 residues. CDR3 protein: CASSSKRDSPLHF. The CDR3 coding sequence is TGTGCCAGCAGCTCAAAGCGGGATTCACCCCTCCACTTT.

CDR3 region: CASRNSGDTQYF. Written as DNA, the CDR3 is TGTGCCAGCAGAAATTCGGGAGATACGCAGTATTTT. This rearrangement joins TRBV2 to TRBJ2-3; D not certain. This CDR3 has 12 amino acids. The germline V and J ends were trimmed by 6 bases and 5 bases, with 9 bases remaining between them. Germline V gives CDR1 SNHLY, CDR2 FYNNEI.

The rearrangement joins TRBV9 to TRBJ1-4; D call uncertain. The CDR3 runs 15 residues. The germline V and J ends were trimmed by 4 bases and 2 bases, with 12 bases remaining between them. Looked up from germline, CDR1 is SGDLS and CDR2 is YYNGEE. In DNA form, the CDR3 reads TGTGCCAGCAGCCCGGGGAGGGAGACTAATGAAAAACTGTTTTTT. This codes for CASSPGRETNEKLFF.

The rearrangement joins TRBV5-4 to TRBJ1-1; D gene unclear. Germline V gene sequence: CDR1 SGHNT, CDR2 YYREEE (reference sequence). The CDR3 covers 10 residues. V was pared by 8 bases and J by 4 bases, with 6 bases between. CDR3 sequence: CARWGTEAFF. In DNA form, the CDR3 reads TGTGCCAGATGGGGCACTGAAGCTTTCTTT.

The V and J genes are TRBV11-2 and TRBJ2-7; TRBD2 might be the D (5 bases). The CDR3 is 17 amino acids. V lost 4 bases to trimming and J lost 4 bases, with 23 bases between them. Germline V CDR1 and CDR2: SGHAT, FQNNGV. CDR3 DNA: TGTGCCAGCAGCTCAATCCGAATCCTCCGGGAAGGATACGAGCAGTACTTC. Its protein is CASSSIRILREGYEQYF.

V and J are TRBV27 and TRBJ1-1; D is undetermined. Between the trimmed V and J ends, which lost 7 bases and 2 bases, there was a span of 17 bases. This CDR3 region has 15 residues. Per the germline V gene, CDR1 is MNHEY and CDR2 is SMNVEV (reference sequence). The CDR3 region has the DNA TGTGCCAGCATTACCAACCTCGGGCGAAACACTGAAGCTTTCTTT. Protein product: CASITNLGRNTEAFF.